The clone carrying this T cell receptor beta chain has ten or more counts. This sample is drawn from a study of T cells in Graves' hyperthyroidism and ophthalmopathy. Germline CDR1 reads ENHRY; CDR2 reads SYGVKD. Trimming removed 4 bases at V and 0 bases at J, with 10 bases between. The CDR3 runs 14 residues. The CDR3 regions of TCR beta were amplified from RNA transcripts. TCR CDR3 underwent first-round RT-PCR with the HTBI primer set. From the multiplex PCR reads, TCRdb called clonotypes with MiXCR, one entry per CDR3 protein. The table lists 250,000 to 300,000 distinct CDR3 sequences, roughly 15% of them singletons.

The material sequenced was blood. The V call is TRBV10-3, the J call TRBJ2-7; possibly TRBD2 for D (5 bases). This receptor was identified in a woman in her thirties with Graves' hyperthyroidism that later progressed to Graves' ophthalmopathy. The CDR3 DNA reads TGTGCCATCAGTGGCTTAGCGCTCTCCTACGAGCAGTACTTC. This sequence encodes CAISGLALSYEQYF.